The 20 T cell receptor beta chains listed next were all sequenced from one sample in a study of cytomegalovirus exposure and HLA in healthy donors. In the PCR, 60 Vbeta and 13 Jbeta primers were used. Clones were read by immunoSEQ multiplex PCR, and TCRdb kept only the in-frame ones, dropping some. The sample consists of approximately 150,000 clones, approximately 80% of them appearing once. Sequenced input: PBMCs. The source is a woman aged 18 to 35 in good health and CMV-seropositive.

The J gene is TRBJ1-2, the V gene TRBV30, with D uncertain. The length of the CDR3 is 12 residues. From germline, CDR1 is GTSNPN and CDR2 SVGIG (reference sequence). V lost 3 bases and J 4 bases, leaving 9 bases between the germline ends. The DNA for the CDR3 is TGTGCCTGGAGGCGGGGAGGCTATGGCTACACCTTC. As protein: CAWRRGGYGYTF.

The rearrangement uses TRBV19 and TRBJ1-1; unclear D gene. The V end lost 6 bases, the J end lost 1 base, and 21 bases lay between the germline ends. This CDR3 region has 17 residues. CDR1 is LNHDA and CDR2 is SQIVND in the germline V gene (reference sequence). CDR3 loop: CASRGGSPSTANTEAFF. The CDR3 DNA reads TGTGCCAGTAGAGGCGGGAGCCCCTCTACGGCGAACACTGAAGCTTTCTTT.

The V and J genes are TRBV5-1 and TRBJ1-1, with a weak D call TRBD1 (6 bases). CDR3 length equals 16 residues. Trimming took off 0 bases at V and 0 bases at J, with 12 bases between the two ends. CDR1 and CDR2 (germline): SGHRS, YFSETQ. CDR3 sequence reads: CASSLEGQQMNTEAFF. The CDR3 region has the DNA TGCGCCAGCAGCTTGGAAGGACAGCAAATGAACACTGAAGCTTTCTTT.

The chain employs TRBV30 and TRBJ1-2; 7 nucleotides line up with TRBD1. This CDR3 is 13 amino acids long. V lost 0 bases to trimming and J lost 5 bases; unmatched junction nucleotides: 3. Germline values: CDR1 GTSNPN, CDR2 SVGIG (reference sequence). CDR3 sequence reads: CAWSVGGQYGYTF. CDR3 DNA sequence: TGTGCCTGGAGTGTCGGGGGACAGTATGGCTACACCTTC. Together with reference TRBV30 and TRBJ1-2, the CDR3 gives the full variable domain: SQTIHQWPATLVQPVGSPLSLECTVEGTSNPNLYWYRQAAGRGLQLLFYSVGIGQISSEVPQNLSASRPQDRQFILSSKKLLLSDSGFYLCAWSVGGQYGYTFGSGTRLTVV.

CDR3 in DNA: TGTGCCAGCAGTTTAACAGGGGCCAACAATGAGCAGTTCTTC. Its translation: CASSLTGANNEQFF. The gene calls are TRBV27 and TRBJ2-1; 7 nucleotides align to TRBD1. The CDR3 runs 14 residues. Germline V gene sequence: CDR1 MNHEY, CDR2 SMNVEV (reference sequence). J was trimmed by 5 bases and V by 2 bases; bases with no gene match: 3.

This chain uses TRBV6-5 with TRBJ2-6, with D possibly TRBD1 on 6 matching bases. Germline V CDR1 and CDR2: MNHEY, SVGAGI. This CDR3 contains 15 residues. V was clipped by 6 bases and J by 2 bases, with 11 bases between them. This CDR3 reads CASSPHRAGANVLTF. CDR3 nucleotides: TGTGCCAGCAGCCCTCACAGGGCTGGGGCCAACGTCCTGACTTTC.

Here the CDR3 DNA reads TGTGCCAGCAGCCCCTTGACAGGGAGTCTCACTGAAGCTTTCTTT. This codes for CASSPLTGSLTEAFF. The V and J genes are TRBV9 and TRBJ1-1; 7 bases align to TRBD1. This CDR3 comprises 15 residues. The junction had 10 bases not matched to a gene; V was cut back by 4 bases and J by 4 bases. Germline lookup yields CDR1 SGDLS and CDR2 YYNGEE.

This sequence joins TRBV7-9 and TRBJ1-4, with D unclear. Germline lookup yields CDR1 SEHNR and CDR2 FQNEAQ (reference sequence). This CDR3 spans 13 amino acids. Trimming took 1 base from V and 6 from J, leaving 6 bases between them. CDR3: CASSLGGHEKLFF. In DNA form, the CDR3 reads TGTGCCAGCAGCTTAGGCGGTCATGAAAAACTGTTTTTT. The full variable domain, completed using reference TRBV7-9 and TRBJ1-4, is DTGVSQNPRHKITKRGQNVTFRCDPISEHNRLYWYRQTLGQGPEFLTYFQNEAQLEKSRLLSDRFSAERPKGSFSTLEIQRTEQGDSAMYLCASSLGGHEKLFFGSGTQLSVL.

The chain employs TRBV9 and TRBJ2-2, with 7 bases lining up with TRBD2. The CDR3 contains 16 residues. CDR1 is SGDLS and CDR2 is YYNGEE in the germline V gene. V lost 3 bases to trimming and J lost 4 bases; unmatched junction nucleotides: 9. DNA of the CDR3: TGTGCCAGCAGCGCGTCCCCTCGGGAGGTCACCGGGGAGCTGTTTTTT. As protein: CASSASPREVTGELFF.

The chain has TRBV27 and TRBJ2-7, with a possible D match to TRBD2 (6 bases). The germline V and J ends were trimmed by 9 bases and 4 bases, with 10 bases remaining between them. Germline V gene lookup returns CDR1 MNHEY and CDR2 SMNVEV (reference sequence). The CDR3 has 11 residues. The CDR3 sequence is CASAGGYEQYF. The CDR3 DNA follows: TGTGCCAGTGCCGGGGGATACGAGCAGTACTTC.

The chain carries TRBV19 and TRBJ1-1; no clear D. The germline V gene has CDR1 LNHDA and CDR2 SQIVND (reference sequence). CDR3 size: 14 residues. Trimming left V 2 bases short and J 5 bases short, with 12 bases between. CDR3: CASSIHDRGTEAFF. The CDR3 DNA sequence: TGTGCCAGTAGTATACACGATAGAGGGACTGAAGCTTTCTTT.

CDR3 in DNA: TGTGCCAGCATGGTAGGGGGAGCTCCTAACTATGGCTACACCTTC. As protein: CASMVGGAPNYGYTF. V and J are TRBV2 and TRBJ1-2, with a weak D call TRBD1 (6 bases). Germline CDR1 reads SNHLY; CDR2 reads FYNNEI. The CDR3 totals 15 residues. V was pared by 7 bases and J by 0 bases, with 15 bases between.

The CDR3 region has the DNA TGCGCCAGCAGCCAAGGGGAGGGGGTCCCTCACAATGAGCAGTTCTTC. Amino acids: CASSQGEGVPHNEQFF. The chain links TRBV4-1 to TRBJ2-1, with D maybe TRBD2 (7 bases). The CDR3 consists of 16 residues. The V gene's germline CDR1 is MGHRA and CDR2 YSYEKL. The V end lost 1 base, the J end lost 5 bases, and 15 bases lay between the germline ends.

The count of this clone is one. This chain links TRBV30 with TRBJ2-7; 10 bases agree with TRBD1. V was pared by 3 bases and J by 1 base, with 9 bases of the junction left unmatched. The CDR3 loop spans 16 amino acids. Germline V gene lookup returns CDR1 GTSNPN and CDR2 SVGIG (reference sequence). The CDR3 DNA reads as TGTGCCTGGAGGGAACCCGGACAGGGGGTTTCCTACGAGCAGTACTTC. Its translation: CAWREPGQGVSYEQYF.

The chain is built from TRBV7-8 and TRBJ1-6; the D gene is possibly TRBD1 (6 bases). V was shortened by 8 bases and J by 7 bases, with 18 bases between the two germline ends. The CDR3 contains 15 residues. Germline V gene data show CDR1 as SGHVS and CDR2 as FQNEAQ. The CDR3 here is CASSGRGVTNSPLHF. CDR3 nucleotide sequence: TGTGCCAGCTCCGGGAGGGGGGTTACAAATTCACCCCTCCACTTT.

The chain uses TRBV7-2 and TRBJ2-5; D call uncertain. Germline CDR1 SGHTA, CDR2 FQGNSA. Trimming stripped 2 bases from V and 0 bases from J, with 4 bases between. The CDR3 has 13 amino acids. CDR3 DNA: TGTGCCAGCAGCTTACGGTACCAAGAGACCCAGTACTTC. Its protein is CASSLRYQETQYF.

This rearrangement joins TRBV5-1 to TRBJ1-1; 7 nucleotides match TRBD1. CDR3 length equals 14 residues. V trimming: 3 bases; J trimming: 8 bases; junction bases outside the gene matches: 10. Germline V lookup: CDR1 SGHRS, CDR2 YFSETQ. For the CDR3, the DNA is TGCGCCAGCAGCTCTGGACAGGTAGCATGGGAAGCTTTCTTT. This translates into CASSSGQVAWEAFF.

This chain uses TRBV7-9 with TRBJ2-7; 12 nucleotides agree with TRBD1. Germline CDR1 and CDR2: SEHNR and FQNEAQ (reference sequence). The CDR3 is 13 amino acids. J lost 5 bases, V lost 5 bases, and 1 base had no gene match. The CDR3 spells CASSGTGGDEQYF. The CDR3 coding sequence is TGTGCCAGCAGCGGGACAGGGGGCGACGAGCAGTACTTC.

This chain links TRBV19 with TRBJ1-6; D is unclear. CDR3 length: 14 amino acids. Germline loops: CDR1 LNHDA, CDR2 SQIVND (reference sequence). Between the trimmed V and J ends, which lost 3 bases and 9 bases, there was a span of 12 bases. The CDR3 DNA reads TGTGCCAGTAGTATTGCGGCAGATTCTTCACCCCTCCACTTT. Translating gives CASSIAADSSPLHF.

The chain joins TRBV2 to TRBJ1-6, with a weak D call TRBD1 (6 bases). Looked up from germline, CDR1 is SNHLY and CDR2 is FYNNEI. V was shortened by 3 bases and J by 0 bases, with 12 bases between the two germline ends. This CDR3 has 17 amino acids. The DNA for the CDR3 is TGTGCCAGCAGTGACCAGGGGCGGAGCTCCTATAATTCACCCCTCCACTTT. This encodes CASSDQGRSSYNSPLHF.